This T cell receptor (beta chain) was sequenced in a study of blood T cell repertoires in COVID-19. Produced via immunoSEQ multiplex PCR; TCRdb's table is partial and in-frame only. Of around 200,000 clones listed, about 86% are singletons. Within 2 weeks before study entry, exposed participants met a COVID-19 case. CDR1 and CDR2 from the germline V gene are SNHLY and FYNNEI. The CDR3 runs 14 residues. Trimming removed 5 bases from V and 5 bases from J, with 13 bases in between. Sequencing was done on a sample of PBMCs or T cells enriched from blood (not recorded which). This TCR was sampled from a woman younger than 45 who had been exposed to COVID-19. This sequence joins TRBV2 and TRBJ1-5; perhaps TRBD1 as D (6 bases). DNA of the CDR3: TGTGCCAGCAGTAAGGGGGACCTATATCAGCCCCAGCATTTT. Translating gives CASSKGDLYQPQHF.